The 7 T cell receptor beta chains below come from one sample, sequenced in a study of molecular identifiers for immune sequencing clone quantification. TCRdb fed the PCR reads into MiXCR, producing one record per CDR3 protein. The top ten hold more than 0.8% of the sample, which has under 600,000 distinct CDR3 sequences, over 20% seen once. The source material was naive CD8+ T cells from blood, with Jurkat cell RNA spiked in. The subset: FACS-sorted CD8+CD4-CCR7+CD45RA+ naive T cells. The receptor set was obtained from a human donor in good health. Some libraries in this study had Jurkat cell RNA spiked in.

This clonotype was found many times. The rearrangement joins TRBV25-1 to TRBJ1-1, with 7 bases fitting TRBD1. V lost 6 bases, J lost 0 bases, and 13 bases stayed unmatched. The V gene's germline CDR1 is MGHDK and CDR2 SYGVNS. The CDR3 has 17 amino acids. This CDR3 is CASSPGQAYDMNTEAFF. DNA of the CDR3: TGTGCCAGCAGCCCCGGACAGGCTTACGATATGAACACTGAAGCTTTCTTT.

This chain uses TRBV2 with TRBJ1-5, with 10 bases fitting TRBD1. The CDR3 contains 18 residues. The trim removed 6 bases at V and 0 bases at J, leaving 11 bases unmatched. From germline, CDR1 is SNHLY and CDR2 FYNNEI. The CDR3 DNA is TGTGCCAGCAGGACCGGGACAGGGGAGGCATATAGCAATCAGCCCCAGCATTTT. Protein sequence: CASRTGTGEAYSNQPQHF.

This clonotype was observed at least ten times. The chain employs TRBV29-1 and TRBJ2-5; 7 nucleotides align to TRBD1. The J segment lost 4 bases and the V segment lost 6 bases, leaving 8 bases of the junction unmatched. CDR3 length equals 13 residues. Germline V lookup: CDR1 SQVTM, CDR2 ANQGSEA. CDR3 sequence (DNA): TGCAGCGTCAAGACAGGGATTCGAGAGACCCAGTACTTC. Translating it yields CSVKTGIRETQYF. Based on the CDR3 plus reference TRBV29-1 and TRBJ2-5, the full variable domain is SAVISQKPSRDICQRGTSLTIQCQVDSQVTMMFWYRQQPGQSLTLIATANQGSEATYESGFVIDKFPISRPNLTFSTLTVSNMSPEDSSIYLCSVKTGIRETQYFGPGTRLLVL.

On this clonotype itself: This could be a read error, since a much larger clone is one nucleotide away. The chain has TRBV28 and TRBJ2-5; D possibly corresponds to TRBD2 (7 bases). Germline V gene data show CDR1 as MDHEN and CDR2 as SYDVKM. The CDR3 is 16 residues long. The ends were cut back, 5 bases at V and 5 bases at J, with 21 bases in the middle. The CDR3 coding sequence is TGTGCCAGCAGTCCGACGGACGGGGGGCTTGATGAGACCCAGTACTTC. It encodes CASSPTDGGLDETQYF. The full variable domain, rest sourced from reference TRBV28 and TRBJ2-5, is DVKVTQSSRYLVKRTGEKVFLECVQDMDHENMFWYRQDPGLGLRLIYFSYDVKMKEKGDIPEGYSVSREKKERFSLILESASTNQTSMYLCASSPTDGGLDETQYFGPGTRLLVL.

A note on this clonotype: Mismatch with germline at one junction end may stem from a read error. The chain is built from TRBV18 and TRBJ2-7, with TRBD1 as a possible D gene (5 bases). This CDR3 contains 12 residues. Germline V gives CDR1 KGHSH, CDR2 LQKENI. CDR3 coding DNA: TGTGCCAGCTCACCGGACATCTACGTGCAGTACTTC. Translation gives CASSPDIYVQYF.

This clonotype occurred many times. The chain has TRBV5-1 and TRBJ2-7; D tentatively reads TRBD1 or TRBD2 (5 bases each). V lost 4 bases, J lost 2 bases, and 16 bases lay in between. Germline V lookup: CDR1 SGHRS, CDR2 YFSETQ. The CDR3 has 15 amino acids. The CDR3 sequence: CASSPRDRLTYEQYF. The CDR3 DNA sequence: TGCGCCAGCAGCCCGAGGGACCGCCTGACCTACGAGCAGTACTTC.

This clonotype has just a few counts. V gene TRBV6-5 combines with J gene TRBJ1-1; D not resolved. The length of the CDR3 is 14 residues. The germline V gene encodes CDR1 MNHEY and CDR2 SVGAGI. Trimming removed 0 bases at V and 1 base at J, with 6 bases between. In DNA form, the CDR3 reads TGTGCCAGCAGTTACTCGGACCAGAACACTGAAGCTTTCTTT. This translates into CASSYSDQNTEAFF.